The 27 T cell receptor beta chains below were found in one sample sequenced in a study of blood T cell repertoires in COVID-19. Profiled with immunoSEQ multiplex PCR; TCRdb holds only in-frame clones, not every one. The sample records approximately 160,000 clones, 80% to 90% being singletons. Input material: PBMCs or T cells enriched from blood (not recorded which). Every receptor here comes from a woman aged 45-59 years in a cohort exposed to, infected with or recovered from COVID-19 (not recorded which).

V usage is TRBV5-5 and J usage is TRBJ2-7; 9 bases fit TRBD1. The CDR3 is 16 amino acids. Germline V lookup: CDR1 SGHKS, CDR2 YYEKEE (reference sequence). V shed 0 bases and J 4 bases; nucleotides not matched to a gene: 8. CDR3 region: CASSLEPGQGLYEQYF. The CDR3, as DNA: TGTGCCAGCAGCTTGGAACCGGGACAGGGTCTATACGAGCAGTACTTC.

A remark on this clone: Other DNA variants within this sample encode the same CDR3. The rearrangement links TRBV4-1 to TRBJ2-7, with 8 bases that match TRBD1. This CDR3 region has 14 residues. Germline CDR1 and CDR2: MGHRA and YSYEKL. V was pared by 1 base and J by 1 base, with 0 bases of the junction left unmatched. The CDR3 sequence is CASSQGQGSYEQYF. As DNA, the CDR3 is TGCGCCAGCAGCCAAGGACAGGGGTCCTACGAGCAGTACTTC.

CDR3 nucleotides: TGTGCCACCGAGGGGACAGGAACTAACTATGGCTACACCTTC. It encodes CATEGTGTNYGYTF. The V gene is TRBV24-1, the J gene TRBJ1-2; 8 nucleotides match TRBD1. Germline-derived CDR1 and CDR2 are KGHDR and SFDVKD. The CDR3 is made up of 14 amino acids. Trimming cost V 9 bases and J 0 bases; bases outside gene matches: 5.

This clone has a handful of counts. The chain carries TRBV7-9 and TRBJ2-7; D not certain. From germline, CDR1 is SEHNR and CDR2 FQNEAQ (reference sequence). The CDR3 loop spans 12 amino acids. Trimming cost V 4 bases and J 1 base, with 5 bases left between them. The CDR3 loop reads CASSSSSYEQYF. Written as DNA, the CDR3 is TGTGCCAGCAGCTCCTCGTCCTACGAGCAGTACTTC.

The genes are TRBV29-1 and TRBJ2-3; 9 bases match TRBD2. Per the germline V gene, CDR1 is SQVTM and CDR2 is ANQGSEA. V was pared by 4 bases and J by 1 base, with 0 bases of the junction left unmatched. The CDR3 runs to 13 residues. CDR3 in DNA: TGCAGCGTTGGACTAGCGGGCACAGATACGCAGTATTTT. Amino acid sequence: CSVGLAGTDTQYF.

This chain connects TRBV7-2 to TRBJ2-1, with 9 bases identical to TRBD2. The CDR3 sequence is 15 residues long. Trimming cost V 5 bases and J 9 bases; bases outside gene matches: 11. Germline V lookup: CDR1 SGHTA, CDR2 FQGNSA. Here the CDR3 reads CASSASGGGAVEQFF. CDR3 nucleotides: TGTGCCAGCAGCGCCAGTGGCGGGGGGGCGGTTGAGCAGTTCTTC.

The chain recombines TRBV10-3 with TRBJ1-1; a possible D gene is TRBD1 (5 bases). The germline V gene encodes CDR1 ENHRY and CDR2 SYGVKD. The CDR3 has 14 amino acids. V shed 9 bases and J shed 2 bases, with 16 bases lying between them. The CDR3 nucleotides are TGTGCCATTAGGGATCGAACAGGAAACACTGAAGCTTTCTTT. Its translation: CAIRDRTGNTEAFF.

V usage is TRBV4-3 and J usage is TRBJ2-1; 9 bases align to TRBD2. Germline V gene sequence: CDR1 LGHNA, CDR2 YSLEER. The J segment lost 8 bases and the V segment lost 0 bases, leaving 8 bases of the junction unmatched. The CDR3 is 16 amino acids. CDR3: CASSQEMGGGADEQFF. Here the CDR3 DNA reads TGCGCCAGCAGCCAAGAAATGGGCGGGGGGGCCGATGAGCAGTTCTTC.

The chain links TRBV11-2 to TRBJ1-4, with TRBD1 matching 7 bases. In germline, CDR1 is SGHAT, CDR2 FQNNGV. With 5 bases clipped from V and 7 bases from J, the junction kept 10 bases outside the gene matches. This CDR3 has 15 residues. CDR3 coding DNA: TGTGCCAGCAGCGACCGGGACAGATTAAGTGAAAAACTGTTTTTT. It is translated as CASSDRDRLSEKLFF.

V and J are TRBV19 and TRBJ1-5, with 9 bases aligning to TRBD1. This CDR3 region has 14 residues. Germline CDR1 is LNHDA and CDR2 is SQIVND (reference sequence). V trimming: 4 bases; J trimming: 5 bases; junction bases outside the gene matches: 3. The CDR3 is CASSTRQGDQPQHF. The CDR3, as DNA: TGTGCCAGTAGTACCCGACAGGGGGATCAGCCCCAGCATTTT. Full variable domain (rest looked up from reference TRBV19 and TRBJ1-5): DGGITQSPKYLFRKEGQNVTLSCEQNLNHDAMYWYRQDPGQGLRLIYYSQIVNDFQKGDIAEGYSVSREKKESFPLTVTSAQKNPTAFYLCASSTRQGDQPQHFGDGTRLSIL.

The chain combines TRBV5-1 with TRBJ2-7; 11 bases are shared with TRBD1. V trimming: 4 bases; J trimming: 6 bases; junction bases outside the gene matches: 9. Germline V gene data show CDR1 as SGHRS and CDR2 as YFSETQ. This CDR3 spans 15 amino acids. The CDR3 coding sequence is TGCGCCAGCAGCACTTCCGGGACAGGGGGAGGCGAGCAGTACTTC. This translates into CASSTSGTGGGEQYF.

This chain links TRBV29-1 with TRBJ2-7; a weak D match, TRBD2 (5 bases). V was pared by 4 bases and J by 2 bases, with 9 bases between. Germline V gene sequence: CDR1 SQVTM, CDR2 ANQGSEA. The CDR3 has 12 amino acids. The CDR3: CSVGTPAYEQYF. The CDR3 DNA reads TGCAGCGTTGGGACTCCTGCCTACGAGCAGTACTTC.

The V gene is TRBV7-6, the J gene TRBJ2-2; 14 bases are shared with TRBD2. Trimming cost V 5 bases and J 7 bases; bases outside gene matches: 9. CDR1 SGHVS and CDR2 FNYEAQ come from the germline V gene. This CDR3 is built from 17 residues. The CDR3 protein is CASSTGLAGVKDGELFF. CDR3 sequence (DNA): TGTGCCAGCAGCACGGGACTAGCGGGAGTAAAAGACGGGGAGCTGTTTTTT.

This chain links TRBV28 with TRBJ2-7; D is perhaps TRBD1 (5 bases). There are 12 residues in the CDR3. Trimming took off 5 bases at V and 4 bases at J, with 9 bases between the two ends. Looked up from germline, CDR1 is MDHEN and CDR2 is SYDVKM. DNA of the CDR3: TGTGCCAGCAGTCTCGGACATTACGAGCAGTACTTC. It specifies CASSLGHYEQYF. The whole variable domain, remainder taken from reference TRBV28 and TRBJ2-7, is DVKVTQSSRYLVKRTGEKVFLECVQDMDHENMFWYRQDPGLGLRLIYFSYDVKMKEKGDIPEGYSVSREKKERFSLILESASTNQTSMYLCASSLGHYEQYFGPGTRLTVT.

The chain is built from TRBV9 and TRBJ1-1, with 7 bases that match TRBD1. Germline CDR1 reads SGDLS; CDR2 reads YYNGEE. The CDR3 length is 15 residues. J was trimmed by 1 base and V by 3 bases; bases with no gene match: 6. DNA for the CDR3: TGTGCCAGCAGCGCTCGACAGGGACCGAACACTGAAGCTTTCTTT. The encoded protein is CASSARQGPNTEAFF.

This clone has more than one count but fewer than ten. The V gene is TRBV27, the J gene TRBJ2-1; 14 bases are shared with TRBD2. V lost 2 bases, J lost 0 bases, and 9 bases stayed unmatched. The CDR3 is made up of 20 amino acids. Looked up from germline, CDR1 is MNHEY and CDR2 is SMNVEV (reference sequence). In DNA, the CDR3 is TGTGCCAGCAGTTTAAAAGGGACTAGCGGGAGTCAAGGCTCCTACAATGAGCAGTTCTTC. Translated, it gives CASSLKGTSGSQGSYNEQFF.

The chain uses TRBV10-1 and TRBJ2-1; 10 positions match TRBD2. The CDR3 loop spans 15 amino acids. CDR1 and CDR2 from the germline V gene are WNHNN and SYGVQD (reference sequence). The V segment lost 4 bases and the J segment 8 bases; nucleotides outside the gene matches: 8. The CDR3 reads CASSVILAGWDEQFF. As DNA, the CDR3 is TGCGCCAGCAGTGTGATACTAGCGGGATGGGATGAGCAGTTCTTC.

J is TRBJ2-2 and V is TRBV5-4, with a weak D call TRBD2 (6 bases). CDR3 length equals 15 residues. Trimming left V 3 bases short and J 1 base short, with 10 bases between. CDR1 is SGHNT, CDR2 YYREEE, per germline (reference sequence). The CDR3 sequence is CASSSYSGNTGELFF. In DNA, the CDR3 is TGTGCCAGCAGCTCTTATAGCGGGAACACCGGGGAGCTGTTTTTT.

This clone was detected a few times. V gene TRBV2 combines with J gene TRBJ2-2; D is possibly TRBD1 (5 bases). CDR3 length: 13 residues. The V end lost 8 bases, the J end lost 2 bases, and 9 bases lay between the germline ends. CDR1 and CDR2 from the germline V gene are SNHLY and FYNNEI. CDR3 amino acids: CASGADNTGELFF. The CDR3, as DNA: TGTGCCAGCGGGGCAGATAACACCGGGGAGCTGTTTTTT.

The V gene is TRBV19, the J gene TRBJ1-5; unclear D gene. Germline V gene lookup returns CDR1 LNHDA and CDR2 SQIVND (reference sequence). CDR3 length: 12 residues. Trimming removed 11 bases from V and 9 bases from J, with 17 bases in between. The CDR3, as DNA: TGTGCCTCCCGTGAGGCAGCGGGGCCCCAGCATTTT. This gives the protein CASREAAGPQHF.

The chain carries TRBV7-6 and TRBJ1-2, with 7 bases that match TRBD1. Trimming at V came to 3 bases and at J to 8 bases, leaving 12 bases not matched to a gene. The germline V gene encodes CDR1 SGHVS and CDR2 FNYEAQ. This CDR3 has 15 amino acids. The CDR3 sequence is CASSFPWNRGNGYTF. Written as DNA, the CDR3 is TGTGCCAGCAGCTTTCCCTGGAACAGGGGTAACGGCTACACCTTC. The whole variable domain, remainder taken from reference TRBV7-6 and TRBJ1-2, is GAGVSQSPRYKVTKRGQDVALRCDPISGHVSLYWYRQALGQGPEFLTYFNYEAQQDKSGLPNDRFSAERPEGSISTLTIQRTEQRDSAMYRCASSFPWNRGNGYTFGSGTRLTVV.

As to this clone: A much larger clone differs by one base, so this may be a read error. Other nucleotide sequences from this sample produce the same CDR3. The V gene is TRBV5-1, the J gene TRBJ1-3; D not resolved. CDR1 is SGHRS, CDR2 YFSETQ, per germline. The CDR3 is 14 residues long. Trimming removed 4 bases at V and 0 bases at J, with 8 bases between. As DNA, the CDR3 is TGCGCCAGCAGCGGCGGGAGCTCTGGAAACACCATATATTTT. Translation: CASSGGSSGNTIYF. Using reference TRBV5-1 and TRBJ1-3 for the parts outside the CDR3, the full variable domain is KAGVTQTPRYLIKTRGQQVTLSCSPISGHRSVSWYQQTPGQGLQFLFEYFSETQRNKGNFPGRFSGRQFSNSRSEMNVSTLELGDSALYLCASSGGSSGNTIYFGEGSWLTVV.

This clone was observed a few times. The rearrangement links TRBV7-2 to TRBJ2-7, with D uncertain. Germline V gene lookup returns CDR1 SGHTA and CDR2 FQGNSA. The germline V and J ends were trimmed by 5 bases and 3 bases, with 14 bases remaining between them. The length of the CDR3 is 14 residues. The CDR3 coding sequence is TGTGCCAGCAGCCAGGATATCGAAAACTACGAGCAGTACTTC. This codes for CASSQDIENYEQYF. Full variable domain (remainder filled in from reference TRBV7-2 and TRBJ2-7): GAGVSQSPSNKVTEKGKDVELRCDPISGHTALYWYRQSLGQGLEFLIYFQGNSAPDKSGLPSDRFSAERTGGSVSTLTIQRTQQEDSAVYLCASSQDIENYEQYFGPGTRLTVT.

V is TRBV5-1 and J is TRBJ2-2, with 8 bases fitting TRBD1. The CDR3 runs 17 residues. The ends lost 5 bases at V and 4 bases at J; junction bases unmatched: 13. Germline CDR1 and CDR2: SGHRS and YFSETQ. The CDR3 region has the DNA TGCGCCAGCAGTCCCACCGGGGGACAGGCCTCCACCGGGGAGCTGTTTTTT. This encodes CASSPTGGQASTGELFF.

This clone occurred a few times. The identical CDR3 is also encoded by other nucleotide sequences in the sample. The CDR3 loop is CATSRDSQGSYGYTF. For the CDR3, the DNA is TGTGCCACCAGCAGAGATTCTCAGGGCTCGTATGGCTACACCTTC. The chain recombines TRBV15 with TRBJ1-2, with D possibly matching TRBD1 (5 bases). Germline lookup yields CDR1 LNHNV and CDR2 YYDKDF (reference sequence). This CDR3 contains 15 residues. V shed 0 bases and J shed 5 bases, with 13 bases lying between them.

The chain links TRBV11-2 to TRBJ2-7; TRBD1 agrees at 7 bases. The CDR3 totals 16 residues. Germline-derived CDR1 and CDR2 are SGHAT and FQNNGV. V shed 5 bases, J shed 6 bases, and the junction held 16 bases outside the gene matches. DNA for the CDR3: TGTGCCAGCAGCCCCGAGGGGGCGGGTTGGGTCTCCGAGCAGTACTTC. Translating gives CASSPEGAGWVSEQYF.

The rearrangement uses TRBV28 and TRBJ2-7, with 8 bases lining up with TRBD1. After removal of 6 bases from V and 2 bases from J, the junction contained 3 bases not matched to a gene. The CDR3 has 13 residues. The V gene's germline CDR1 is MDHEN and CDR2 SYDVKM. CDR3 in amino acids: CASRRRGPYEQYF. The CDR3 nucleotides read TGTGCCAGCAGACGCAGGGGGCCCTACGAGCAGTACTTC.